These T cell receptor beta chains were read from a single sample in a study of T cell changes during pregnancy in multiple sclerosis. Profiling relied on immunoSEQ multiplex PCR, and the TCRdb table lists in-frame clones only, not all of them. There are 60,000 to 85,000 clones in the sample; 80% to 95% occur only once, and 3.7% lies in the top ten. The sequences come from peripheral blood, collected after pregnancy. Receptors originate from a female donor in good health, enrolled as a control in a pregnancy study. The conserved cysteine and the conserved F or W are not part of the CDR3 here.

V: TRBV29-1; J: TRBJ2-7; length: 10; CDR3: SINPSGYEQY
V: TRBV7-2; J: TRBJ2-3; length: 16; CDR3: ASSLEGVRWRGTDTQY
V: TRBV7-9; J: TRBJ1-2; length: 12; CDR3: ASSAQTGAEGYT
V: TRBV27; J: TRBJ2-3; length: 13; CDR3: ASSNRQGPTDTQY
V: TRBV10-2; J: TRBJ2-7; length: 10; CDR3: ATMFPNYEQY
V: TRBV7-7; J: TRBJ2-7; length: 12; CDR3: ASRPSGRVDEQY
V: TRBV28; J: TRBJ2-3; length: 12; CDR3: ASSSPLKTDTQY
V: TRBV6-5; J: TRBJ1-5; length: 11; CDR3: ASRQNSNQPQH
V: TRBV11-2; J: TRBJ2-2; length: 16; CDR3: ASSPRTSGRAFSGELF
V: TRBV9; J: TRBJ2-1; length: 13; CDR3: ASTLGQDSYNEQF
V: TRBV15; J: TRBJ2-3; length: 12; CDR3: ATRAAASTDTQY
V: TRBV5-6; J: TRBJ2-3; length: 16; CDR3: ASSLGPFAGDLTDTQY
V: TRBV5-1; J: TRBJ1-2; length: 13; CDR3: ASSPDRSLNYGYT
V: TRBV6-4; J: TRBJ2-7; length: 13; CDR3: ARRSDKTGHYEQY
V: TRBV4-1; J: TRBJ2-5; length: 11; CDR3: ASSKRTGREQY
V: TRBV4-1; J: TRBJ1-6; length: 14; CDR3: ASSQDFDRLNSPLH
V: TRBV5-1; J: TRBJ1-1; length: 13; CDR3: ASSLEEGRNTEAF
V: TRBV30; J: TRBJ2-7; length: 12; CDR3: AWIKGGSSYEQY
V: TRBV29-1; J: TRBJ2-1; length: 10; CDR3: NARDSPNEQF
V: TRBV5-4; J: TRBJ2-5; length: 15; CDR3: ASSGTSGADYQETQY
V: TRBV11-2; J: TRBJ1-2; length: 14; CDR3: ASSLAPVGGSVGYT
V: TRBV27; J: TRBJ1-2; length: 13; CDR3: ASSFSTGSYYGYT
V: TRBV6-6; J: TRBJ1-1; length: 13; CDR3: ASSYSMVGQGEAF
V: TRBV29-1; J: TRBJ1-1; length: 13; CDR3: SVSSFAYWNTEAF
V: TRBV6-5; J: TRBJ2-1; length: 13; CDR3: ASTPGLADYNEQF
V: TRBV28; J: TRBJ1-1; length: 12; CDR3: ASSLGTKNTEAF
V: TRBV30; J: TRBJ2-6; length: 14; CDR3: ASGTSGSFGANVLT
V: TRBV4-1; J: TRBJ1-2; length: 11; CDR3: ASSQGRVYGYT
V: TRBV11-2; J: TRBJ2-2; length: 15; CDR3: ASSLGNWGLAGGELF
V: TRBV7-9; J: TRBJ2-1; length: 13; CDR3: ASSPGLVGDNEQF
V: TRBV2; J: TRBJ1-5; length: 14; CDR3: ASSHQGASGNQPQH
V: TRBV20-1; J: TRBJ2-1; length: 9; CDR3: SAATGNEQF